What follows is one T cell receptor beta chain and its context. The antigen is undetermined. Profiling relied on immunoSEQ multiplex PCR, and the TCRdb table lists in-frame clones only, not all of them. The sample lists over 65,000 clones; approximately 90% were seen once. V was pared by 2 bases and J by 2 bases, with 16 bases between. This CDR3 has 17 amino acids. CDR1 and CDR2 from the germline V gene are LNHDA and SQIVND (reference sequence). The sample originates from a study of OX40 agonist ivuxolimab in advanced cancers. Study context: Patients received intravenous ivuxolimab every 2 weeks at 0.01 to 10 mg/kg.

Study-wide results and limits: Among the least clonally expanded were partial responders at 0.1-3.0 mg/kg.

The sequence came from an adult with an advanced solid tumor such as melanoma, head and neck, liver or kidney cancer. Material: CD4+ or CD8+ T cells sorted from blood, obtained in a trial of the OX40 agonist ivuxolimab. This sequence joins TRBV19 and TRBJ1-3, with D possibly being TRBD1 (6 bases). The CDR3 loop reads CASSITLQGTTGNTIYF. CDR3 DNA: TGTGCCAGTAGTATAACGCTGCAGGGGACCACTGGAAACACCATATATTTT.